The 26 T cell receptor beta chains below all came from one sample that was sequenced in a study of blood T cell repertoires in COVID-19. Method: immunoSEQ multiplex PCR; TCRdb's copy keeps in-frame clones and lacks some. The table includes under 450,000 clones, more than 70% detected once. The specimen was peripheral blood. The receptor source for this set is a woman between 45 and 65 years old with COVID-19, enrolled during active disease.

The rearrangement joins TRBV18 to TRBJ2-2; 9 nucleotides line up with TRBD2. The CDR3 is made up of 17 amino acids. V trimming: 6 bases; J trimming: 6 bases; junction bases outside the gene matches: 14. The germline gives CDR1 KGHSH, CDR2 LQKENI. The CDR3, as DNA: TGTGCCAGCTCCCGACTACAAGCGGGGGGCCGCGCCGGGGAGCTGTTTTTT. Translating gives CASSRLQAGGRAGELFF.

V gene TRBV2 combines with J gene TRBJ1-2, with 7 bases lining up with TRBD1. V shed 7 bases, J shed 4 bases, and the junction held 12 bases outside the gene matches. Germline V gene sequence: CDR1 SNHLY, CDR2 FYNNEI. The CDR3 loop spans 15 amino acids. The CDR3 DNA reads TGTGCCAGCATACTACAGGGGTTCGCCGGCTATGGCTACACCTTC. Its translation is CASILQGFAGYGYTF.

V usage is TRBV6-5 and J usage is TRBJ2-3; no firm D call. CDR3 length: 15 residues. Germline CDR1 MNHEY, CDR2 SVGAGI. Trimming removed 6 bases at V and 2 bases at J, with 15 bases between. In DNA, the CDR3 is TGTGCCAGCAGGACGTCGACATTGCACACAGATACGCAGTATTTT. This sequence encodes CASRTSTLHTDTQYF.

This clone has only one observation. The genes are TRBV9 and TRBJ2-3; 14 nucleotides align to TRBD2. The germline gives CDR1 SGDLS, CDR2 YYNGEE. The CDR3 spans 16 residues. V was pared by 3 bases and J by 5 bases, with 5 bases of the junction left unmatched. The CDR3 DNA reads TGTGCCAGCAGCGCCAGACTAGCGGGGGGGCTAGATACGCAGTATTTT. Translation gives CASSARLAGGLDTQYF. The variable domain in full, with the rest retrieved from reference TRBV9 and TRBJ2-3, is DSGVTQTPKHLITATGQRVTLRCSPRSGDLSVYWYQQSLDQGLQFLIQYYNGEERAKGNILERFSAQQFPDLHSELNLSSLELGDSALYFCASSARLAGGLDTQYFGPGTRLTVL.

The chain employs TRBV5-1 and TRBJ1-3; TRBD1 aligns across 7 bases. The length of the CDR3 is 15 residues. Trimming at V came to 4 bases and at J to 0 bases, leaving 4 bases not matched to a gene. Germline V lookup: CDR1 SGHRS, CDR2 YFSETQ. The CDR3 loop reads CASSPGQSSGNTIYF. In DNA, the CDR3 is TGCGCCAGCAGCCCGGGACAGAGCTCTGGAAACACCATATATTTT.

The rearrangement uses TRBV30 and TRBJ1-2; D is undetermined. Germline V gene lookup returns CDR1 GTSNPN and CDR2 SVGIG (reference sequence). V was clipped by 0 bases and J by 5 bases, with 10 bases between them. The CDR3 runs to 13 residues. DNA for the CDR3: TGTGCCTGGAGTGTATTTGAGGGATATGGCTACACCTTC. It codes for CAWSVFEGYGYTF.

The chain joins TRBV10-2 to TRBJ1-5; 11 nucleotides align to TRBD1. The length of the CDR3 is 14 residues. CDR1 is WSHSY, CDR2 SAAADI, per germline. Losses at the gene ends were 7 bases for V and 4 bases for J; bases not matched to a gene: 3. The CDR3 reads CASMGQGGNQPQHF. The CDR3 DNA sequence: TGCGCCAGCATGGGACAGGGGGGAAATCAGCCCCAGCATTTT.

CDR3 DNA sequence: TGTGCCAGCAGCCTTCAAACAACAGTCTTTAATGAAAAACTGTTTTTT. It is translated as CASSLQTTVFNEKLFF. The rearrangement links TRBV3-1 (or the pseudogene TRBV3-2) to TRBJ1-4, with no clear D. This CDR3 is built from 16 residues. From germline, CDR1 is LGHDT and CDR2 YNNKEL (reference sequence). Trimming took 4 bases from V and 4 from J, leaving 16 bases between them.

The CDR3 nucleotides are TGTGCCAGCAGCCGGCAGTTTACAGGGACCTCGAACACCGGGGAGCTGTTTTTT. Its translation is CASSRQFTGTSNTGELFF. The chain recombines TRBV5-8 with TRBJ2-2; weak D call: TRBD1 (6 bases). V lost 4 bases and J lost 0, with 19 bases in between. The length of the CDR3 is 18 residues. CDR1 and CDR2 from the germline V gene are SGHTS and YDEGEE. The variable domain in full, with the rest retrieved from reference TRBV5-8 and TRBJ2-2, is EAGVTQSPTHLIKTRGQQATLRCSPISGHTSVYWYQQALGLGLQFLLWYDEGEERNRGNFPPRFSGRQFPNYSSELNVNALELEDSALYLCASSRQFTGTSNTGELFFGEGSRLTVL.

This clone is a singleton in its sample. The rearrangement joins TRBV3-1 (or the pseudogene TRBV3-2) to TRBJ1-2; D is unclear. Germline values: CDR1 LGHDT, CDR2 YNNKEL (reference sequence). The germline V and J ends were trimmed by 0 bases and 8 bases, with 13 bases remaining between them. CDR3 length: 14 amino acids. Here the CDR3 DNA reads TGTGCCAGCAGCCAAGAGACGGGGTCGCAAGGCTACACCTTC. This translates into CASSQETGSQGYTF.

This rearrangement joins TRBV5-8 to TRBJ2-3, with 11 bases matching TRBD1. J was trimmed by 5 bases and V by 4 bases; bases with no gene match: 6. Germline CDR1 and CDR2: SGHTS and YDEGEE. CDR3 size: 15 residues. The CDR3 DNA sequence: TGTGCCAGCAGCATAACCGGGACAGGGGGAGATACGCAGTATTTT. Protein product: CASSITGTGGDTQYF.

The V and J genes are TRBV18 and TRBJ1-2, with D possibly matching TRBD1 (5 bases). The CDR3 length is 12 residues. Trimming left V 5 bases short and J 3 bases short, with 7 bases between. The germline CDR1 and CDR2 sequences are KGHSH and LQKENI. The CDR3 sequence: CASSGRDYGYTF. The CDR3 region has the DNA TGTGCCAGCTCAGGCAGGGACTATGGCTACACCTTC.

The chain is built from TRBV27 and TRBJ2-7, with a possible D match to TRBD2 (5 bases). Trimming removed 3 bases from V and 5 bases from J, with 11 bases in between. The CDR3 totals 13 residues. Germline values: CDR1 MNHEY, CDR2 SMNVEV (reference sequence). In DNA, the CDR3 is TGTGCCAGCAGTTTTAGCGTAGCTCACGAGCAGTACTTC. Its protein is CASSFSVAHEQYF.

The chain uses TRBV12-3 or TRBV12-4 and TRBJ1-2; 7 bases align to TRBD1. The length of the CDR3 is 13 residues. Losses at the gene ends were 6 bases for V and 5 bases for J; bases not matched to a gene: 6. The CDR3 DNA sequence: TGTGCCAGCAGGTACAGGGGTGTGTATGGCTACACCTTC. Its translation: CASRYRGVYGYTF.

Note on this clone: Other DNA sequences in this specimen translate into the identical CDR3. The chain recombines TRBV6-5 with TRBJ1-3; D is perhaps TRBD1 (5 bases). CDR1 and CDR2 from the germline V gene are MNHEY and SVGAGI. The CDR3 sequence is 14 residues long. The V gene lost 4 bases and the J gene lost 1 base, with 8 bases spanning the gap. The DNA of the CDR3 is TGTGCCAGCAGTTTGGGGGGGTCTGGAAACACCATATATTTT. It codes for CASSLGGSGNTIYF.

CDR3 coding DNA: TGTGCCAGCAGCTACGATTACTTCTATGGCTACACCTTC. This gives the protein CASSYDYFYGYTF. The chain recombines TRBV4-2 with TRBJ1-2; D unclear. The CDR3 is made up of 13 amino acids. V was cut by 5 bases and J by 4 bases, with 11 bases left in between. Germline V gene data show CDR1 as LGHNA and CDR2 as YNFKEQ.

The chain is built from TRBV30 and TRBJ2-1, with no clear D. This CDR3 contains 12 residues. The V gene lost 4 bases and the J gene lost 2 bases, with 6 bases spanning the gap. The germline gives CDR1 GTSNPN, CDR2 SVGIG (reference sequence). This CDR3 reads CAWTGTYNEQFF. CDR3 nucleotide sequence: TGTGCCTGGACAGGCACCTACAATGAGCAGTTCTTC. Based on the CDR3 plus reference TRBV30 and TRBJ2-1, the full variable domain is SQTIHQWPATLVQPVGSPLSLECTVEGTSNPNLYWYRQAAGRGLQLLFYSVGIGQISSEVPQNLSASRPQDRQFILSSKKLLLSDSGFYLCAWTGTYNEQFFGPGTRLTVL.

This rearrangement joins TRBV10-3 to TRBJ2-7, with 11 bases matching TRBD1. The CDR3 has 17 amino acids. The V gene end was trimmed by 5 bases and the J gene end by 2 bases; junction bases not matched to a gene: 11. CDR1 and CDR2 from the germline V gene are ENHRY and SYGVKD. The CDR3: CAISSTGGTGGAYEQYF. In DNA, the CDR3 is TGTGCCATCAGTTCCACCGGAGGGACAGGGGGGGCCTACGAGCAGTACTTC.

The J gene is TRBJ1-2, the V gene TRBV29-1, with D hard to call. Germline values: CDR1 SQVTM, CDR2 ANQGSEA. Trimming left V 4 bases short and J 6 bases short, with 9 bases between. The CDR3 runs 11 residues. The CDR3 region is CSVGQVDGYTF. CDR3 nucleotide sequence: TGCAGCGTTGGGCAGGTGGATGGCTACACCTTC.

The CDR3 sequence: CASSALLFDQGVSGYTF. In DNA, the CDR3 is TGTGCCAGCAGCGCCCTCTTATTCGATCAGGGGGTCTCTGGCTACACCTTC. This chain uses TRBV9 with TRBJ1-2; TRBD1 matches at 7 bases. The CDR3 runs to 17 residues. The V and J ends lost 3 bases and 7 bases, in that order; junction bases with no gene match: 18. From germline, CDR1 is SGDLS and CDR2 YYNGEE.

This chain connects TRBV19 to TRBJ2-7; 10 bases fit TRBD1. The CDR3 runs 16 residues. The ends lost 2 bases at V and 4 bases at J; junction bases unmatched: 8. Germline V gene sequence: CDR1 LNHDA, CDR2 SQIVND (reference sequence). In DNA form, the CDR3 reads TGTGCCAGTAGTATACGGCCGGGACAGGGGCCTTACGAGCAGTACTTC. This gives the protein CASSIRPGQGPYEQYF.

This clone was counted a single time. The chain uses TRBV9 and TRBJ1-1, with TRBD1 identical over 9 bases. The CDR3 loop spans 18 amino acids. The V gene's germline CDR1 is SGDLS and CDR2 YYNGEE. J was trimmed by 5 bases and V by 2 bases; bases with no gene match: 16. CDR3 amino acids: CASSVTGGLPGGATEAFF. CDR3 bases: TGTGCCAGCAGCGTTACAGGGGGCCTCCCCGGGGGTGCGACTGAAGCTTTCTTT.

The gene calls are TRBV10-3 and TRBJ1-1, with 12 bases lining up with TRBD1. The CDR3 spans 16 residues. Per the germline V gene, CDR1 is ENHRY and CDR2 is SYGVKD. Trimming cost V 6 bases and J 0 bases; bases outside gene matches: 5. In DNA form, the CDR3 reads TGTGCCATCAGCGCCGGGACAGGGGGCATGAACACTGAAGCTTTCTTT. Its protein product is CAISAGTGGMNTEAFF.

This clone was recorded once. The J gene is TRBJ2-7, the V gene TRBV6-5, with a possible D match to TRBD1 (6 bases). This CDR3 contains 12 residues. Germline V gene sequence: CDR1 MNHEY, CDR2 SVGAGI. V was pared by 11 bases and J by 5 bases, with 16 bases between. CDR3 residues: CAHRGGGNEQYF. For the CDR3, the DNA is TGTGCCCATAGAGGGGGTGGAAACGAGCAGTACTTC.

The genes are TRBV4-2 and TRBJ2-1; D unresolved. The germline V gene has CDR1 LGHNA and CDR2 YNFKEQ. The CDR3 length is 15 residues. With 5 bases removed from V and 4 bases from J, the gap between germline ends came to 15 bases. In DNA form, the CDR3 reads TGTGCCAGCAGCATAGTGGTTAACCTTTACAATGAGCAGTTCTTC. Translation gives CASSIVVNLYNEQFF.

This clone was detected only a few times. This chain joins TRBV7-9 and TRBJ1-2; D uncertain. V lost 2 bases, J lost 2 bases, and 15 bases lay in between. The CDR3 extends over 16 amino acids. Germline assignment: CDR1 SEHNR and CDR2 FQNEAQ (reference sequence). DNA for the CDR3: TGTGCCAGCAGCTTATTGGGAGAGGGCGGAAACTATGGCTACACCTTC. As protein: CASSLLGEGGNYGYTF.